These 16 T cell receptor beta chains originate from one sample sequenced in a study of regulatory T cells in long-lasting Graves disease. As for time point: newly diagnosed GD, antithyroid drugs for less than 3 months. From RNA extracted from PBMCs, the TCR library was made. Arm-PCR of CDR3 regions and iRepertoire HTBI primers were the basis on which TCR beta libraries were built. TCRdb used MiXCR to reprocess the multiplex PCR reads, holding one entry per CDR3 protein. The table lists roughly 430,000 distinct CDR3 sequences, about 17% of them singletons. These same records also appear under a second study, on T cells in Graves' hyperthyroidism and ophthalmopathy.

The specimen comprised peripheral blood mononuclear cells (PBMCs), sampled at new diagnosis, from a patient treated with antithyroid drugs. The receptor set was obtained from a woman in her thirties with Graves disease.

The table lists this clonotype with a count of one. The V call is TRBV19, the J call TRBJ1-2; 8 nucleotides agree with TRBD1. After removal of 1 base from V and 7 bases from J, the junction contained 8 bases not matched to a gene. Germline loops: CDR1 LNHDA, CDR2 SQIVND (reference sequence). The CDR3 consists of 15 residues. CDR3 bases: TGTGCCAGTAGTATAGCCGACGGACAGGGCGGTGGCTACACCTTC. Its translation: CASSIADGQGGGYTF. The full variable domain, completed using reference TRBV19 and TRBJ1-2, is DGGITQSPKYLFRKEGQNVTLSCEQNLNHDAMYWYRQDPGQGLRLIYYSQIVNDFQKGDIAEGYSVSREKKESFPLTVTSAQKNPTAFYLCASSIADGQGGGYTFGSGTRLTVV.

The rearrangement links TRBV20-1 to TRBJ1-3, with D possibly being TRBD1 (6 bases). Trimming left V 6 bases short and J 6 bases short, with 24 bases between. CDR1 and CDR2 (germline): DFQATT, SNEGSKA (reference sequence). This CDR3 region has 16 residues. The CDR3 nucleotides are TGCAGTGCAGGCCCTCGTAAGGGGGGCTTACCAAACACCATATATTTT. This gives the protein CSAGPRKGGLPNTIYF.

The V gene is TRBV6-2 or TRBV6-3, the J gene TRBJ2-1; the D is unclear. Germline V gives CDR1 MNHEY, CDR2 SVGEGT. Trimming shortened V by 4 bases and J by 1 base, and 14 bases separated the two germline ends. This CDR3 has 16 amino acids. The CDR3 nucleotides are TGTGCCAGCAGTTTCCCGGCCTACGGGTCCTACAATGAGCAGTTCTTC. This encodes CASSFPAYGSYNEQFF.

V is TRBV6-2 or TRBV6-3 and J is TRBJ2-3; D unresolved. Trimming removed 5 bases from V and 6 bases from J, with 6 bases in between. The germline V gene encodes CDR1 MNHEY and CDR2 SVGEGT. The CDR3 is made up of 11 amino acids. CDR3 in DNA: TGTGCCAGCAGTGATGGCGATACGCAGTATTTT. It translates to CASSDGDTQYF.

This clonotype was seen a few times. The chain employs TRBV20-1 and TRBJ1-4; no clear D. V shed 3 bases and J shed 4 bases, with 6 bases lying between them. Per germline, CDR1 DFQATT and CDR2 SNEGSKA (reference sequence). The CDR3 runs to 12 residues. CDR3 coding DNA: TGCAGTGCTAGTTTCAGTAATGAAAAACTGTTTTTT. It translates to CSASFSNEKLFF.

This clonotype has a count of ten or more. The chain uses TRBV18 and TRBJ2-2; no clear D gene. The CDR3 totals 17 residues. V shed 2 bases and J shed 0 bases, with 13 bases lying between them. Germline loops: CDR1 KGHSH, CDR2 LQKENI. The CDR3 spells CASSPWVRNANTGELFF. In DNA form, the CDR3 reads TGTGCCAGCTCACCATGGGTCCGAAACGCGAACACCGGGGAGCTGTTTTTT.

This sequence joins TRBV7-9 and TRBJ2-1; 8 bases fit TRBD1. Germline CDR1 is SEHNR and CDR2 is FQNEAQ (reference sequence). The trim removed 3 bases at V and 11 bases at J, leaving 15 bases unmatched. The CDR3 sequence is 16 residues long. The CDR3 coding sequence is TGTGCCAGCAGCTTCGGACAGGGTAGCGACCGTACTAAGCAGTTCTTC. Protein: CASSFGQGSDRTKQFF.

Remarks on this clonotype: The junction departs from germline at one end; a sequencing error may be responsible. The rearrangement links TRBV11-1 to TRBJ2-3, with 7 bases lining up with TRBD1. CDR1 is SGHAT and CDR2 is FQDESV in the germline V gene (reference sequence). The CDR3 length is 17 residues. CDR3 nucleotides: TGCGCCAGCAGCCCCAGGGACAGTCGCAGGGTCACAGATACGCAGTATTTT. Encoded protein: CASSPRDSRRVTDTQYF.

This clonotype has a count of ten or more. The CDR3 region has the DNA TGTGCCAGCTCACCCGACGAGGGGACCTCCACAGATACGCAGTATTTT. Its protein product is CASSPDEGTSTDTQYF. The chain combines TRBV18 with TRBJ2-3, with D perhaps assigned TRBD1 or TRBD2 (5 bases each). Trimming removed 3 bases from V and 2 bases from J, with 15 bases in between. CDR3 length: 16 residues. Germline lookup yields CDR1 KGHSH and CDR2 LQKENI.

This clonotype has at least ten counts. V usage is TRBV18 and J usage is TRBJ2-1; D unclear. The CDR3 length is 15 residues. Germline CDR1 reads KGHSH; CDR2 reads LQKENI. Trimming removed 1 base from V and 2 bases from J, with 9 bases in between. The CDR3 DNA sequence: TGTGCCAGCTCACCACGTATGGTAGCCTACAATGAGCAGTTCTTC. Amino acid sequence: CASSPRMVAYNEQFF.

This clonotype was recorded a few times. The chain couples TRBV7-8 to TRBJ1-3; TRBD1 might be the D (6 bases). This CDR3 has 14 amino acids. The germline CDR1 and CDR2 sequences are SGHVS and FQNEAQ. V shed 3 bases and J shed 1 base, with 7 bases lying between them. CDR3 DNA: TGTGCCAGCAGCTTGGGACAATCTGGAAACACCATATATTTT. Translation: CASSLGQSGNTIYF.

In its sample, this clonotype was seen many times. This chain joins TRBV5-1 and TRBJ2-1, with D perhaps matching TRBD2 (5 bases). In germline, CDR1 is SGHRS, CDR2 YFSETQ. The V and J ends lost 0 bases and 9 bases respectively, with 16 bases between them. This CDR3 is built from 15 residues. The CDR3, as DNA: TGCGCCAGCAGCTTGGGGGTGACTAACCCAGGTGAGCAGTTCTTC. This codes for CASSLGVTNPGEQFF.

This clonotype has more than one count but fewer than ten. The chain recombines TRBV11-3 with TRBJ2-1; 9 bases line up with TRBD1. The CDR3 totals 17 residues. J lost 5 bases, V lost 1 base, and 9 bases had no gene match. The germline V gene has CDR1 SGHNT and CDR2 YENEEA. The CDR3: CASSLGGRGTGNNEQFF. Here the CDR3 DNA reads TGTGCCAGCAGCTTAGGTGGTCGGGGGACAGGGAACAATGAGCAGTTCTTC.

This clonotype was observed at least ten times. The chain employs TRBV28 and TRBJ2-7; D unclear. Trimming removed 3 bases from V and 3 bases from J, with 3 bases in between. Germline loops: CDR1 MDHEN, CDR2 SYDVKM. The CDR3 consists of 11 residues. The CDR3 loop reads CASSFFYEQYF. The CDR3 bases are TGTGCCAGCAGTTTCTTCTACGAGCAGTACTTC.

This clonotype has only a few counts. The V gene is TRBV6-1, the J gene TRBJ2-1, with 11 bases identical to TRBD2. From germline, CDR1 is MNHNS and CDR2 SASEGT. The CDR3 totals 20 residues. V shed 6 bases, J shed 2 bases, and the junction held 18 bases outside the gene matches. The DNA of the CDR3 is TGTGCCAGCAGACCAGGGGGCACTAGCGGGAGTGCGGGGCCCTACAATGAGCAGTTCTTC. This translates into CASRPGGTSGSAGPYNEQFF.

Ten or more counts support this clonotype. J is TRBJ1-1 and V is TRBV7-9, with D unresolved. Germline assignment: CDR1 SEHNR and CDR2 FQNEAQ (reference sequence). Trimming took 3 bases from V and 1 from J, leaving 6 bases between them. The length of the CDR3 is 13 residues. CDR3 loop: CASSLGANTEAFF. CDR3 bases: TGTGCCAGCAGCTTGGGAGCGAACACTGAAGCTTTCTTT.